This T cell receptor (beta chain) was identified during a study of T cell repertoires in cytomegalovirus infection. On the study more broadly: Well-studied HLA-B-restricted CMV epitopes were used in the study alongside recently identified HLA-C-restricted ones. The public TCR beta signatures pointed to both CMV infection and matching HLA type. Study-wide results and limits: In two of eight donors, the top clonotype was HLA-C-restricted CMV-specific. The study identified carriers of CMV plus the relevant HLA from cumulative public TCR beta family frequency.

Comments on this clonotype: Its cognate antigen is unknown.

TCRdb reprocessed the reads with MiXCR, giving one entry per CDR3 protein. This table has tens of thousands of distinct CDR3 sequences, about 42% appearing once. This CDR3 is built from 14 residues. Trimming shortened V by 1 base and J by 2 bases, and 10 bases separated the two germline ends. CDR1 and CDR2 (germline): SGDLS, YYNGEE. The receptor was derived from a human donor in good health (CMV status not recorded). Some clones in this sample may be carry-over from other donors' samples. The chain recombines TRBV9 with TRBJ2-7; no firm D call. The input for sequencing was CD8+ T cells from cultured PBMCs, taken from culture after CMV antigen stimulation. The CDR3 reads CASSVYEDPYEQYF. CDR3 DNA: TGTGCCAGCAGCGTATATGAGGACCCCTACGAGCAGTACTTC.